This TCR delta chain was recorded in a study of gamma-delta chains in newborns, infants, children. Study-level information: Microbial exposure reportedly drives polyclonal innate γδ T cell expansion after birth.

This clone was seen a handful of times. Given a much more abundant clone one base away, this may be a read error. The same CDR3 also results from other DNA sequences found in this sample. TCRdb re-called the reads with CATT. The table has about 1,400 delta-chain clones, 7% to 9.5% seen once; the top ten hold approximately 23%. Sequencing was carried out using blood. The TCR comes from a child who was a newborn, infant or young child, either healthy, febrile or measles-vaccinated (not recorded which).

CDR3 in DNA: TGTGCTCTTGGGGAGTCCCTATTCCGCACAGGTGGGGCCGATAAACTCATCTTT. This sequence encodes CALGESLFRTGGADKLIF. The gene calls are TRDV1 and TRDJ1, with a possible D match to TRDD3 (5 bases). The germline V gene encodes CDR1 TSWWSYY and CDR2 QGS. The CDR3 contains 18 residues. With 3 bases removed from V and 3 bases from J, the gap between germline ends came to 23 bases.